This entry describes one T cell receptor (beta chain). These data are taken from a study of blood T cell repertoires in COVID-19. Study context: Samples of COVID-19 (acute and convalescent) were obtained from the United States, Italy and Spain. Sources were T cells, B-cell-depleted T cells, or PBMCs; the material itself was cDNA or gDNA.

The CDR3 length is 14 residues. Germline lookup yields CDR1 LGHDT and CDR2 YNNKEL (reference sequence). The V and J ends lost 4 bases and 5 bases respectively, with 14 bases between them. How the authors handled the data: Amplification of reference gene primers provided the estimated nucleated cell counts. Libraries were prepared by immunoSEQ multiplex PCR; TCRdb keeps only in-frame clonotypes and omits some of them. Clonal size and the V and J genes are those of that table, whereas D and trimming came from the DNA. The table has 140,000 or so clones, 65% to 90% seen once. Material for sequencing was peripheral blood. The J gene is TRBJ1-2, the V gene TRBV3-1 (or the pseudogene TRBV3-2); possibly TRBD1 for D (6 bases). The TCR originated in a middle-aged man with acute or convalescent COVID-19. The CDR3 is CASSRLDSPYGYTF. The CDR3 nucleotides are TGTGCCAGCAGCCGCTTGGACAGCCCTTATGGCTACACCTTC.